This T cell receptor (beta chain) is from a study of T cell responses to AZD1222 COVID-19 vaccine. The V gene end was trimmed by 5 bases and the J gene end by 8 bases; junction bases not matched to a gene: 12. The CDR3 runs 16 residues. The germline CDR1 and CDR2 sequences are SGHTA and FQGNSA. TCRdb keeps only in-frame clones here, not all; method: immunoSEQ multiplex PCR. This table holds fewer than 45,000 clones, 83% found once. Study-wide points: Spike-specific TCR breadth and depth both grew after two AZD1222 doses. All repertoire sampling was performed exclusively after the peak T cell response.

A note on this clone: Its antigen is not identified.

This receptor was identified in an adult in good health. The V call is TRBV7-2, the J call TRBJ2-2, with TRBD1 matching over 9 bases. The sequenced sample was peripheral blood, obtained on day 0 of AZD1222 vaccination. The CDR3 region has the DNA TGTGCCAGCAGCGCGCCGGGACAGGGCTTGAGGGGGGAGCTGTTTTTT. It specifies CASSAPGQGLRGELFF.